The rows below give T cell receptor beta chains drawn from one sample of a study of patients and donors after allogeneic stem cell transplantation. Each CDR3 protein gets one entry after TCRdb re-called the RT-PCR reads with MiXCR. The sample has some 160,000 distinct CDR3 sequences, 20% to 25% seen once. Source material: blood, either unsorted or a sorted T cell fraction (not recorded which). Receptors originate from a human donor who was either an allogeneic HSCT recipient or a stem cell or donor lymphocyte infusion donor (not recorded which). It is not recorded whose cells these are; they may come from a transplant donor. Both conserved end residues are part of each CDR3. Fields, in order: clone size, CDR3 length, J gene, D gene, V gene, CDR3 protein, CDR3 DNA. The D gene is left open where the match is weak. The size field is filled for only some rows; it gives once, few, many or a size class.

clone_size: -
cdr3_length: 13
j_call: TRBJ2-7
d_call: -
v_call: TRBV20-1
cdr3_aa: CSARTGVGNEQYF
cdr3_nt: TGCAGTGCTAGGACTGGGGTTGGGAACGAGCAGTACTTC

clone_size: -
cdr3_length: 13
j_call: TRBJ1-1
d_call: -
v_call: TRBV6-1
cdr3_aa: CASLPSMNTEAFF
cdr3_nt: TGTGCCAGCCTCCCGAGTATGAACACTGAAGCTTTCTTT

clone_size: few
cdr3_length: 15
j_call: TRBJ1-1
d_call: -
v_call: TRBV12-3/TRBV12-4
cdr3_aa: CASSATAPDFTEAFF
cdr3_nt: TGTGCCAGCAGTGCCACCGCCCCGGACTTCACTGAAGCTTTCTTT

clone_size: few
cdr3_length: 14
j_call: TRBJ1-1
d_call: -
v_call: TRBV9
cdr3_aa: CASSVAGSLTEAFF
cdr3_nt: TGTGCCAGCAGCGTAGCGGGCAGCCTCACTGAAGCTTTCTTT

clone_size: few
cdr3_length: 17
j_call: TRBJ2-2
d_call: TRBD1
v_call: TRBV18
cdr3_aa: CASSPSTGGAVTGELFF
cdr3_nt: TGTGCCAGCTCACCCTCTACAGGGGGCGCAGTCACCGGGGAGCTGTTTTTT

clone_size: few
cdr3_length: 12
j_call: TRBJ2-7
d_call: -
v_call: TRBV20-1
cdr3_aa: CSGANRAYEQYF
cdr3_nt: TGCAGTGGGGCAAACAGGGCCTACGAGCAGTACTTC

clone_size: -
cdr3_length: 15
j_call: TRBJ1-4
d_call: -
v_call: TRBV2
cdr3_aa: CASSRDKYPGEKLFF
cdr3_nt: TGTGCCAGCAGTCGGGACAAATACCCCGGTGAAAAACTGTTTTTT

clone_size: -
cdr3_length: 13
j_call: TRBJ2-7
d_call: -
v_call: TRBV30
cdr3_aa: CAWSVLGKYEQYF
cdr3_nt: TGTGCCTGGAGTGTACTAGGGAAATACGAGCAGTACTTC

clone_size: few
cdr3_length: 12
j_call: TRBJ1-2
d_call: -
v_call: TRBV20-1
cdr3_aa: CSARIGGSGYTF
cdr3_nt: TGCAGTGCTAGGATTGGGGGTTCTGGCTACACCTTC

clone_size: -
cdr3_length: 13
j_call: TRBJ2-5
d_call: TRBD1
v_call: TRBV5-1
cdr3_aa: CASTLDRGQTQYF
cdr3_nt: TGCGCCAGCACCTTGGACAGGGGCCAGACCCAGTACTTC

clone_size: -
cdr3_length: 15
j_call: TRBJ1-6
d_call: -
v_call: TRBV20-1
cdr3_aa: CSARNGDGLGSPLHF
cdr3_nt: TGCAGTGCTAGAAACGGGGACGGGTTAGGTTCACCCCTCCACTTT

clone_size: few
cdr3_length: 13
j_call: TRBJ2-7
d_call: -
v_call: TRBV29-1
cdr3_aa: CSVELFGSYEQYF
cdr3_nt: TGCAGCGTTGAGCTGTTCGGCTCCTACGAGCAGTACTTC

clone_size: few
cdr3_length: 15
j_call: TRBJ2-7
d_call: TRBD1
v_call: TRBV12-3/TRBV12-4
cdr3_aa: CASSFPGQGTYEQYF
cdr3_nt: TGTGCCAGCAGTTTCCCGGGACAGGGAACCTACGAGCAGTACTTC

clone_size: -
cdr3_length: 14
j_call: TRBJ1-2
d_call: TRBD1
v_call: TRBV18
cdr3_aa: CASSPTGGPHGYTF
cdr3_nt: TGTGCCAGCTCACCGACAGGGGGCCCTCATGGCTACACCTTC

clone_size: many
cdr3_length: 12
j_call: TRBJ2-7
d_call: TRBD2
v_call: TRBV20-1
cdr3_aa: CSASTTSSEQYF
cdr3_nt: TGCAGTGCCTCTACGACTAGCTCCGAGCAGTACTTC

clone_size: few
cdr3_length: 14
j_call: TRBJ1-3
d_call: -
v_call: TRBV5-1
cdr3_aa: CASSGGMAGNTIYF
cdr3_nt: TGCGCCAGCAGCGGAGGGATGGCGGGAAACACCATATATTTT